This TCR beta chain appears in the sequencing data of a study of chemoradiotherapy in HPV16-positive cancers (dated by TCRdb to the early 2020s). Concerning the study at large: Candidate HPV-specific T-cell clones and common TCR motifs were defined through functional T-cell assays on cells from a couple of HPV16-positive patients. Whether T-cell immunity against the HPV oncoproteins E6 and E7 changes during chemoradiotherapy and whether survival is affected by this immunity were examined in the study. The candidate HPV-specific TCRs and motifs were subsequently tracked in TCR repertoires obtained from 86 patients with HPV-related cancers.

Repertoires were sampled repeatedly over the course of chemoradiotherapy so that clonal expansion in the tumor microenvironment could be followed. At the junction V is shortened by 1 base and J by 1 base, with 7 bases in between. CDR1 is given as MNHEY and CDR2 as SVGAGI, both from the germline V gene. The CDR3, from cysteine to phenylalanine, totals 14 residues. The DNA shown is the 42-base CDR3, in frame from base 1. This clone came up once. What antigen it recognizes has not been identified. Per-base quality was not reported, and no clone a single base away is much larger than it. To prepare the library, the immunoSEQ multiplex PCR assay was applied. TCRdb obtained this table from immuneACCESS and retained in-frame rearrangements with V and J assigned. These tables miss some clones; where compared with another copy, unresolved V genes account for less than half of the shortfall, and the remainder is unexplained. The sample includes 20,000 to 30,000 clones, with around nine tenths observed a single time. The leading ten clones occupy about a fifth of the sample.

General conclusions and limits of the study: Improved recurrence-free survival in HPV16-positive patients was associated with expansion of HPV-responsive T cells during chemoradiotherapy. Only a couple of HPV16-positive patients were used to derive the functional definition of HPV-specific T cells, and the survival association was reported for HPV16-positive patients. Expansion of candidate HPV-specific clones and E7-related TCR motifs was observed in the tumor microenvironment during treatment, whereas no such expansion was observed for non-HPV-specific T cells.

Material: blood, obtained from a patient who underwent chemoradiotherapy. The chain joins TRBV6-5 to TRBJ1-1; no D segment can be confidently identified. The sequence derives from a human donor with HPV-associated anogenital cancer. This receptor has the CDR3 CASSYLDGNTEAFF. The bases are TGTGCCAGCAGTTACTTGGACGGGAACACTGAAGCTTTCTTT.